Here is one TCR beta chain with its context. The antigen remains undetermined. Germline V gene lookup returns CDR1 LNHDA and CDR2 SQIVND (reference sequence). Deletions cut 1 base from V and 4 bases from J, with 13 bases between. The CDR3 loop spans 15 amino acids. RNA transcripts were the template for amplifying TCR beta CDR3 regions. HTBI primers were the set used in a first-round RT-PCR of the TCR CDR3. TCRdb independently ran MiXCR on the multiplex PCR reads; one entry per CDR3 protein. The sample includes around 290,000 distinct CDR3 sequences, about 13% seen only once; the top ten take around 8%. This record comes from a study of T cells in Graves' hyperthyroidism and ophthalmopathy. Study summary: Peripheral blood was collected at initial diagnosis, before any treatment. General study points: Prediction of ophthalmopathy progression came a median 6.5 months pre-onset.

Hyperthyroidism patients were newly diagnosed, had disease duration under 2 months, and were aged 18 to 65 years. The V call is TRBV19, the J call TRBJ1-2, with D maybe TRBD1 (5 bases). The sample consisted of blood. The TCR comes from a woman in her thirties or forties with Graves' hyperthyroidism. CDR3 nucleotide sequence: TGTGCCAGTAGTATAGCATCGGCAGGGTTCTATGGCTACACCTTC. This translates into CASSIASAGFYGYTF.